A single sample is the source of the 8 T cell receptor beta chains below, sequenced in a study of shared clonotypes between healthy human individuals. Here immunoSEQ multiplex PCR was the method, and the copy in TCRdb shows in-frame clones only, minus some. Among approximately 2,300,000 clones, about nine tenths were seen once, and the ten largest hold 0.3% to 0.45%. The sample consisted of naive CD4+ T cells from PBMCs. Subset given: CD45RA+ positively selected. Every receptor here comes from a man aged 18 to 29 in good health. Some clones in this sample may be carry-over from other donors' samples.

The gene calls are TRBV11-2 and TRBJ2-7; 8 nucleotides match TRBD1. Germline V lookup: CDR1 SGHAT, CDR2 FQNNGV. The length of the CDR3 is 15 residues. V was clipped by 4 bases and J by 0 bases; unmatched bases: 5. CDR3 sequence reads: CASSYDRGFSYEQYF. The CDR3 DNA reads TGTGCCAGCAGCTACGACAGGGGTTTCTCCTACGAGCAGTACTTC.

The count of this clone is one. The V call is TRBV9, the J call TRBJ2-3; 8 bases match TRBD2. The junction had 8 bases not matched to a gene; V was cut back by 0 bases and J by 2 bases. Germline V gene sequence: CDR1 SGDLS, CDR2 YYNGEE. CDR3 size: 17 residues. For the CDR3, the DNA is TGTGCCAGCAGCGTAGGGGGGCTAGCGGGTAACACAGATACGCAGTATTTT. The encoded protein is CASSVGGLAGNTDTQYF.

The genes are TRBV28 and TRBJ2-5, with 11 bases fitting TRBD1. The CDR3 contains 15 residues. CDR1 MDHEN and CDR2 SYDVKM come from the germline V gene. V lost 4 bases and J lost 5; bases outside the gene matches: 6. This CDR3 reads CASSSRTGGSETQYF. In nucleotides, the CDR3 is TGTGCCAGCAGTTCCCGGACAGGGGGCAGCGAGACCCAGTACTTC.

The V gene is TRBV4-1, the J gene TRBJ1-1; TRBD1 matches 7 bases. Germline V CDR1 and CDR2: MGHRA, YSYEKL. J was trimmed by 0 bases and V by 2 bases; bases with no gene match: 6. The CDR3 length is 16 residues. CDR3 nucleotides: TGCGCCAGCAGCCAACCAGAAGACAGGGTGAACACTGAAGCTTTCTTT. It translates to CASSQPEDRVNTEAFF.

This chain links TRBV6-1 with TRBJ2-3; D perhaps matches TRBD1 (6 bases). Germline assignment: CDR1 MNHNS and CDR2 SASEGT. The length of the CDR3 is 15 residues. Deletions cut 5 bases from V and 0 bases from J, with 12 bases between. The CDR3 region has the DNA TGTGCCAGCAGTTCAGGGGTGAGGAGCACAGATACGCAGTATTTT. As protein: CASSSGVRSTDTQYF.

The chain recombines TRBV28 with TRBJ2-6; no definite D call. With 3 bases removed from V and 3 bases from J, the gap between germline ends came to 6 bases. This CDR3 is 14 amino acids long. The germline V gene has CDR1 MDHEN and CDR2 SYDVKM. The CDR3 protein is CASSFPGGANVLTF. CDR3 in DNA: TGTGCCAGCAGTTTCCCTGGTGGGGCCAACGTCCTGACTTTC.

J is TRBJ2-7 and V is TRBV7-3; possibly TRBD2 for D (5 bases). V lost 2 bases to trimming and J lost 5 bases, with 13 bases between them. CDR3 length equals 14 residues. Germline CDR1 reads SGHTA; CDR2 reads FQGTGA. The DNA for the CDR3 is TGTGCCAGCAGCTTAGACTCGGGAATCCACGAGCAGTACTTC. Protein: CASSLDSGIHEQYF.

The chain combines TRBV5-4 with TRBJ2-7, with 7 bases that match TRBD1. The germline gives CDR1 SGHNT, CDR2 YYREEE (reference sequence). This CDR3 has 16 amino acids. The J segment lost 2 bases and the V segment lost 4 bases, leaving 12 bases of the junction unmatched. The CDR3 sequence: CASSPTTGTATYEQYF. For the CDR3, the DNA is TGTGCCAGCAGCCCGACAACCGGGACAGCAACCTACGAGCAGTACTTC.